The present TCR beta chain was sequenced within a study of cytomegalovirus exposure and HLA in healthy donors. Primers included in the PCR were 60 Vbeta and 13 Jbeta primers. Produced via immunoSEQ multiplex PCR; TCRdb's table is partial and in-frame only. The sample has about 140,000 clones, 82% seen once. Whole-study findings and limits: Sequencing likely generated an artifact that appeared as a cluster of highly shared sequence variants.

A remark on this clone: The antigen remains undetermined.

The sample consisted of PBMCs. The sequence was obtained from a woman aged 40-49 years in good health and CMV-seronegative.

The CDR3 loop is CASSQVTSRESYEQYF. Here the CDR3 DNA reads TGCGCCAGCAGCCAAGTAACAAGTCGGGAGTCCTACGAGCAGTACTTC. The chain carries TRBV4-3 and TRBJ2-7, with D perhaps TRBD2 (6 bases). This CDR3 comprises 16 residues. Looked up from germline, CDR1 is LGHNA and CDR2 is YSLEER. The germline V and J ends were trimmed by 1 base and 1 base, with 14 bases remaining between them.